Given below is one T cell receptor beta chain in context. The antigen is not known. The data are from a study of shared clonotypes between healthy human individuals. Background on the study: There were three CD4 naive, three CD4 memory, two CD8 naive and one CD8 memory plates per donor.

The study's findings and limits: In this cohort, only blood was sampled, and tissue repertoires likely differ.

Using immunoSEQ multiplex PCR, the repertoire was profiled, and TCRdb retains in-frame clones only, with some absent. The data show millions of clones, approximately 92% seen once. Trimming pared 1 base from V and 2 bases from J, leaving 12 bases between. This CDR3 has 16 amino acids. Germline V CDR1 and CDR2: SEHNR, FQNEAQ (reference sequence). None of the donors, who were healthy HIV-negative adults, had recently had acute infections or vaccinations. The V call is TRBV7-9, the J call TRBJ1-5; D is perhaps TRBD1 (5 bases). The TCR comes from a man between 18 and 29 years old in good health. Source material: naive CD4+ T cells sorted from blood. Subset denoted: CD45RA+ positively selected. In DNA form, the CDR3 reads TGTGCCAGCAGCTTAGGTTCGTTAGGGGGCAATCAGCCCCAGCATTTT. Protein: CASSLGSLGGNQPQHF.